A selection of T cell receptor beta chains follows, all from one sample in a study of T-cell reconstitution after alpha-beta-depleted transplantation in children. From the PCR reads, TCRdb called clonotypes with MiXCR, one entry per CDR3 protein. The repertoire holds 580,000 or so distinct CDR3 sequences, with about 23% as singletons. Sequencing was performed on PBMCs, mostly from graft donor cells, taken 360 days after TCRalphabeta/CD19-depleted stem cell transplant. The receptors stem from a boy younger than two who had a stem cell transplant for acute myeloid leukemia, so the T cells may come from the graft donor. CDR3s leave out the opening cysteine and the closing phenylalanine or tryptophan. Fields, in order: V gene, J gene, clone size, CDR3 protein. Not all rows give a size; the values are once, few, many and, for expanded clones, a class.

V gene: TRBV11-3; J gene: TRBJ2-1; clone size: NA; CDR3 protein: ASSSTGAGQF
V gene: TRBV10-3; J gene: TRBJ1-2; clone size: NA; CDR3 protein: AISEPGQHYGYT
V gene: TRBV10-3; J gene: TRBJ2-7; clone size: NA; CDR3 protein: AIKTEDPSYEQY
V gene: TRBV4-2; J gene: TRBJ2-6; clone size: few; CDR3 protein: ASSQPSVVYSGANVLT
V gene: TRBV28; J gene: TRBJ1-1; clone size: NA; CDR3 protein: ASSSASWNTEAF
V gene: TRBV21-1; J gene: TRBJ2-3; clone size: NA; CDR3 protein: ASSKVGQGSTDTQY
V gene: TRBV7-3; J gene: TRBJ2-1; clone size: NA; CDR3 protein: ASSPSPGQGSPYNEQF
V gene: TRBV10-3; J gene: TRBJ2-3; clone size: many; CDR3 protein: AISHLGRGQDTQY
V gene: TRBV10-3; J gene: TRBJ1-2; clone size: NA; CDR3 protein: AISGIDRVNYGYT
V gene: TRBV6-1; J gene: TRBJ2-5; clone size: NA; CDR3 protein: ASRDPGGKYQETQY
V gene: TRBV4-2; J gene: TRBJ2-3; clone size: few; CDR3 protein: ASSQGPGGDTQY
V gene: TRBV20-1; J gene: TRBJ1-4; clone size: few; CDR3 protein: SVGQYNEKLF
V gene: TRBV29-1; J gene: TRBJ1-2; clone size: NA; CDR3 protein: SVFSDRGPGYT
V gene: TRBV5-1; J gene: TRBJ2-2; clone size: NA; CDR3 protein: ASTTGVDTGELF
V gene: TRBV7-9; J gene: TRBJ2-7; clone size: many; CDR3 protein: ASSGPGVSAEQY
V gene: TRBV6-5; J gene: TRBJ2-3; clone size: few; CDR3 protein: ASSYGPSGDPDTQY
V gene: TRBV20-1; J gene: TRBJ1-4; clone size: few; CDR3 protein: SARVRGLGQEKLF
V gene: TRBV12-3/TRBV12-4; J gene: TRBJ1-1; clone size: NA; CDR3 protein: ASSLKTGNTEAF
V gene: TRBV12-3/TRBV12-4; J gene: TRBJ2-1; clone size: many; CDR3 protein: ASSYRGVKDNEQF
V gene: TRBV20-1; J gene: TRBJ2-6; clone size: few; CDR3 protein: SARAGGQGFTGANVLT
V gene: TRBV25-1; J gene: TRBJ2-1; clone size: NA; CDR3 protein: ASSGAGIRGRIDSYNEQF
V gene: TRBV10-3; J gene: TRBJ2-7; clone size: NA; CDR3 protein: AISGWVDRGYEQY
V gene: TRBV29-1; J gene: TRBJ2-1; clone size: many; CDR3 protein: SVSSGGDSEQF
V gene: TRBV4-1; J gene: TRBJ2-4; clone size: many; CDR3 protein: ASSQVGGGAKKNIQY
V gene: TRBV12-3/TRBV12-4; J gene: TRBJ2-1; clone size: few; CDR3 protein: ASSLWFNEQF
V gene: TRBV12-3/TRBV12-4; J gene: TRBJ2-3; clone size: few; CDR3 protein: ASCSIRDTQY
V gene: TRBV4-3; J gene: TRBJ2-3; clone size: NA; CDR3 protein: ASSQTTSLRTDTQY
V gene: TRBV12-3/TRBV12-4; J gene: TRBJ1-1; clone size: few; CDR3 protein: ASSLRQSAF
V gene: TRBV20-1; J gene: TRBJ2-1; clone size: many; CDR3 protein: SARERRASGGYNEQF
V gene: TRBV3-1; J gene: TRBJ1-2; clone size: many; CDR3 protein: ASSHDDSPYGYT
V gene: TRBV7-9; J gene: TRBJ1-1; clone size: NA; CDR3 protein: ASSVRGGTNTEAF
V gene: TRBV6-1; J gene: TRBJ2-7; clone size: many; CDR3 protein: ASRPGHTYEQY
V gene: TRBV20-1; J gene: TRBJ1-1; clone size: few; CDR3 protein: SGTVNTEAF
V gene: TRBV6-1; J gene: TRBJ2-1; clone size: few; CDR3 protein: ASSTGLALYNEQF